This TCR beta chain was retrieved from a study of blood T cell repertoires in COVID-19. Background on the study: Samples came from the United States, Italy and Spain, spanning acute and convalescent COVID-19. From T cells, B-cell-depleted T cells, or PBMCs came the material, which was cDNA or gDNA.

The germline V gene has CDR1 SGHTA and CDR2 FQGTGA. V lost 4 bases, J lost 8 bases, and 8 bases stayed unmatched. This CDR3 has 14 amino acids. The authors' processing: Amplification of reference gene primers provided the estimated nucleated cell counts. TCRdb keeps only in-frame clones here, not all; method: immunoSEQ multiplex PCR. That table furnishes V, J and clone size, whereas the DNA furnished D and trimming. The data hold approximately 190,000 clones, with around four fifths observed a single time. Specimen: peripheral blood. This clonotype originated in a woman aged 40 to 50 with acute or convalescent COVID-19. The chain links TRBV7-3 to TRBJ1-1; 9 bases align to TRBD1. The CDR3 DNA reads TGTGCCAGCAGCTCCTCTCATGGGACAGGGGAAGCTTTCTTT. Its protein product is CASSSSHGTGEAFF. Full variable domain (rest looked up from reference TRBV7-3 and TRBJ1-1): GAGVSQTPSNKVTEKGKYVELRCDPISGHTALYWYRQSLGQGPEFLIYFQGTGAADDSGLPNDRFFAVRPEGSVSTLKIQRTERGDSAVYLCASSSSHGTGEAFFGQGTRLTVV.